This T cell receptor beta chain was sequenced during a study of T-cell reconstitution after alpha-beta-depleted transplantation in children. Molecular barcoding with unique molecular identifiers was used for the TCRbeta library. MiXCR, run by TCRdb on the PCR reads, gives a single entry per CDR3 protein. The sample has about 610,000 distinct CDR3 sequences, 10% seen once. The TCR originated in a human donor who donated a stem cell graft to a child with acute myeloid leukemia. The sample consisted of PBMCs from the stem cell graft donor, taken from the stem cell graft.

Written as DNA, the CDR3 is TGCAGTGCTAGAGCGGCTGGTCAGCAGTACAATGAGCAGTTCTTC. Translation gives CSARAAGQQYNEQFF. This sequence joins TRBV20-1 and TRBJ2-1; D is undetermined. Trimming shortened V by 1 base and J by 4 bases, and 14 bases separated the two germline ends. The CDR3 length is 15 residues. The germline gives CDR1 DFQATT, CDR2 SNEGSKA (reference sequence).